The 26 T cell receptor beta chains in this list originate from one sample, sequenced in a study of blood T cells in healthy people across ages. Together with a sample-barcoded 5' primer, a J-beta primer mix was included in a second PCR lasting about 6 to 11 cycles. TCRdb independently ran MiXCR on the 5' RACE reads; one entry per CDR3 protein. The data show roughly 1,300,000 distinct CDR3 sequences, around 55% seen once. The sequenced material came from blood. These receptors were taken from a man between 18 and 35 years old in good health.

The chain uses TRBV6-2 or TRBV6-3 and TRBJ2-7; D is unresolved. The V and J ends lost 5 bases and 1 base respectively, with 9 bases between them. Per germline, CDR1 MNHEY and CDR2 SVGEGT. CDR3 length equals 13 residues. The CDR3 loop reads CASSAEFSYEQYF. The DNA of the CDR3 is TGTGCCAGCAGTGCGGAGTTTTCCTACGAGCAGTACTTC.

This clonotype has only a few counts. The chain combines TRBV27 with TRBJ2-7, with D possibly called TRBD1 or TRBD2 (6 bases each). The CDR3 is 15 residues long. V was trimmed by 2 bases and J by 0 bases, leaving 11 bases between them. Germline-derived CDR1 and CDR2 are MNHEY and SMNVEV (reference sequence). Here the CDR3 DNA reads TGTGCCAGCAGTTTACGGGGGCTCAACTCCTACGAGCAGTACTTC. Protein: CASSLRGLNSYEQYF.

The J gene is TRBJ2-6, the V gene TRBV11-2, with 11 bases that match TRBD1. Germline V CDR1 and CDR2: SGHAT, FQNNGV. The junction had 6 bases not matched to a gene; V was cut back by 5 bases and J by 0 bases. The CDR3 loop spans 18 amino acids. CDR3 in DNA: TGTGCCAGCAGCCGCGGACAGGGGGCCCTCTCTGGGGCCAACGTCCTGACTTTC. Encoded protein: CASSRGQGALSGANVLTF.

The chain has TRBV12-3 or TRBV12-4 and TRBJ1-2; D gene uncertain. The CDR3 contains 13 residues. Trimming removed 5 bases at V and 2 bases at J, with 9 bases between. The CDR3 sequence is CASSPWENYGYTF. For the CDR3, the DNA is TGTGCCAGCAGTCCCTGGGAGAACTATGGCTACACCTTC.

The gene calls are TRBV29-1 and TRBJ2-7; D is tentatively TRBD1 or TRBD2 (5 bases each). CDR3 length: 12 residues. V lost 6 bases and J lost 2, with 11 bases in between. Germline CDR1 is SQVTM and CDR2 is ANQGSEA. This CDR3 reads CSVLGETYEQYF. CDR3 sequence (DNA): TGCAGCGTCCTGGGGGAAACCTACGAGCAGTACTTC.

CDR3 amino acids: CASSSLQGASEKLFF. DNA of the CDR3: TGTGCCAGCAGTTCCCTACAGGGGGCGAGTGAAAAACTGTTTTTT. The chain carries TRBV6-5 and TRBJ1-4, with 9 bases fitting TRBD1. The germline V gene has CDR1 MNHEY and CDR2 SVGAGI. Trimming at V came to 4 bases and at J to 7 bases, leaving 7 bases not matched to a gene. This CDR3 has 15 residues.

The rearrangement uses TRBV2 and TRBJ2-5, with D unclear. From germline, CDR1 is SNHLY and CDR2 FYNNEI. The V end lost 10 bases, the J end lost 5 bases, and 20 bases lay between the germline ends. This CDR3 region has 14 residues. For the CDR3, the DNA is TGTGCCATTACCCGGACGCCGCTTGGCGAGACCCAGTACTTC. This gives the protein CAITRTPLGETQYF.

This clonotype was seen more than once but under ten times. The V gene is TRBV29-1, the J gene TRBJ2-7; 12 positions agree with TRBD1. The CDR3 loop spans 13 amino acids. V shed 6 bases and J 4 bases; nucleotides not matched to a gene: 4. Germline V gene sequence: CDR1 SQVTM, CDR2 ANQGSEA. The CDR3 here is CSVAGQGAYEQYF. As DNA, the CDR3 is TGCAGCGTGGCGGGACAGGGGGCTTACGAGCAGTACTTC.

This chain connects TRBV2 to TRBJ2-5, with no clear D. The last part of the DNA fits TRBJ2-4 better; the J call may be wrong. Germline V CDR1 and CDR2: SNHLY, FYNNEI. The CDR3 contains 15 residues. The CDR3 sequence is CASSEDILAKNIQYF. The CDR3 bases are TGTGCCAGCAGTGAAGACATTTTAGCCAAAAACATTCAGTACTTC.

The rearrangement links TRBV7-9 to TRBJ2-1; TRBD1 aligns across 9 bases. This CDR3 is 15 amino acids long. Germline V gene sequence: CDR1 SEHNR, CDR2 FQNEAQ (reference sequence). Unmatched junction bases numbered 6, after V lost 2 bases and J lost 7 bases. CDR3 sequence: CASSLTGQGSNEQFF. The CDR3 DNA reads TGTGCCAGCAGCTTAACGGGACAGGGCTCAAATGAGCAGTTCTTC.

The CDR3 loop reads CASSVGSGGNNEQFF. The DNA for the CDR3 is TGTGCCAGCAGCGTAGGTAGCGGGGGAAACAATGAGCAGTTCTTC. The V gene is TRBV9, the J gene TRBJ2-1; 9 bases fit TRBD2. V was clipped by 0 bases and J by 5 bases; unmatched bases: 3. This CDR3 contains 15 residues. Germline V lookup: CDR1 SGDLS, CDR2 YYNGEE.

The J gene is TRBJ2-3, the V gene TRBV12-3 or TRBV12-4; 7 bases are a match to TRBD2. The CDR3 contains 15 residues. J was trimmed by 3 bases and V by 3 bases; bases with no gene match: 6. The CDR3 loop is CASSFWRGKTDTQYF. In DNA, the CDR3 is TGTGCCAGCAGTTTTTGGCGGGGGAAAACAGATACGCAGTATTTT.

A few counts support this clonotype. The rearrangement uses TRBV10-3 and TRBJ1-1, with D hard to call. The germline V gene has CDR1 ENHRY and CDR2 SYGVKD. V was pared by 6 bases and J by 4 bases, with 6 bases between. The CDR3 consists of 11 residues. The CDR3 here is CAIRDATEAFF. The CDR3 DNA reads as TGTGCCATCAGGGACGCCACTGAAGCTTTCTTT.

J is TRBJ2-2 and V is TRBV12-3 or TRBV12-4, with TRBD1 matching over 8 bases. Trimming cost V 7 bases and J 2 bases; bases outside gene matches: 9. CDR3 length equals 16 residues. The CDR3 is CASTHGTGPNTGELFF. As DNA, the CDR3 is TGTGCCAGCACCCACGGGACAGGTCCTAACACCGGGGAGCTGTTTTTT.

This clonotype has only a few counts. The CDR3 DNA reads TGTGCCAGCAGCGGGGGACAGGGGAACTACGAGCAGTACTTC. This translates into CASSGGQGNYEQYF. The V and J genes are TRBV9 and TRBJ2-4; 10 bases are shared with TRBD1. The DNA end lines up better with TRBJ2-7; the J call may be wrong. Germline V gene data show CDR1 as SGDLS and CDR2 as YYNGEE. The CDR3 contains 14 residues.

V usage is TRBV7-8 and J usage is TRBJ1-5; no firm D call. Deletions cut 5 bases from V and 10 bases from J, with 15 bases between. The germline V gene has CDR1 SGHVS and CDR2 FQNEAQ. The CDR3 has 13 amino acids. CDR3 in DNA: TGTGCCAGCAGCCCATCGGGCGGTCATCCCCAGCATTTT. It translates to CASSPSGGHPQHF.

This clonotype was seen only a few times. The chain recombines TRBV7-2 with TRBJ2-7, with 9 bases aligning to TRBD2. After removal of 5 bases from V and 6 bases from J, the junction contained 11 bases not matched to a gene. Germline CDR1 reads SGHTA; CDR2 reads FQGNSA. The CDR3 spans 15 residues. This CDR3 is CASSRGSGSIPEQYF. The CDR3 DNA reads as TGTGCCAGCAGCCGAGGTAGCGGGAGCATCCCCGAGCAGTACTTC.

This sequence joins TRBV25-1 and TRBJ2-1, with no clear D. V was cut by 1 base and J by 3 bases, with 7 bases left in between. This CDR3 has 14 residues. Looked up from germline, CDR1 is MGHDK and CDR2 is SYGVNS. This chain's CDR3 is CASSESGYYNEQFF. CDR3 coding DNA: TGTGCCAGCAGTGAATCAGGCTACTACAATGAGCAGTTCTTC.

The chain combines TRBV12-3 or TRBV12-4 with TRBJ2-3; TRBD1 matches at 8 bases. Losses at the gene ends were 8 bases for V and 6 bases for J; bases not matched to a gene: 7. The CDR3 consists of 13 residues. CDR3 nucleotide sequence: TGTGCCAGCCTAGACAGGGGTTGGGATACGCAGTATTTT. Its translation: CASLDRGWDTQYF.

The chain has TRBV27 and TRBJ2-7; D possibly corresponds to TRBD2 (7 bases). This CDR3 has 14 amino acids. CDR1 and CDR2 from the germline V gene are MNHEY and SMNVEV (reference sequence). Trimming cost V 3 bases and J 3 bases, with 12 bases left between them. CDR3 loop: CASSLGGALYEQYF. The CDR3 nucleotides are TGTGCCAGCAGTTTGGGGGGGGCTCTCTACGAGCAGTACTTC.

This clonotype was observed a few times. The chain couples TRBV12-3 or TRBV12-4 to TRBJ2-3; no reliable D call. Trimming took 8 bases from V and 1 from J, leaving 10 bases between them. The length of the CDR3 is 13 residues. Here the CDR3 reads CASLDTGTDTQYF. CDR3 sequence (DNA): TGTGCCAGCCTAGACACTGGCACAGATACGCAGTATTTT.

This clonotype showed up just a few times. The chain joins TRBV7-9 to TRBJ2-6; perhaps TRBD2 as D (6 bases). Deletions cut 5 bases from V and 1 base from J, with 9 bases between. Germline-derived CDR1 and CDR2 are SEHNR and FQNEAQ (reference sequence). This CDR3 comprises 15 residues. CDR3: CASSPAGSGANVLTF. The DNA of the CDR3 is TGTGCCAGCAGCCCCGCGGGGTCTGGGGCCAACGTCCTGACTTTC.

This clonotype was counted only a few times. This sequence joins TRBV20-1 and TRBJ2-2; D remains unclear. This CDR3 spans 13 amino acids. Germline CDR1 DFQATT, CDR2 SNEGSKA (reference sequence). V lost 6 bases, J lost 6 bases, and 14 bases lay in between. In DNA form, the CDR3 reads TGCAGTGCGGGTGGAGTCGGGCCCGGGGAGCTGTTTTTT. This translates into CSAGGVGPGELFF.

The chain joins TRBV6-6 to TRBJ1-5, with unresolved D. The germline V gene encodes CDR1 MNHNY and CDR2 SVGAGI (reference sequence). The CDR3 has 14 residues. V was clipped by 2 bases and J by 0 bases, with 5 bases between them. CDR3 residues: CASSYVSSNQPQHF. CDR3 DNA: TGTGCCAGCAGTTACGTTAGTAGCAATCAGCCCCAGCATTTT.

This clonotype was recorded only once. J is TRBJ2-5 and V is TRBV29-1, with D perhaps TRBD2 (5 bases). This CDR3 has 12 amino acids. In germline, CDR1 is SQVTM, CDR2 ANQGSEA. V was trimmed by 6 bases and J by 11 bases, leaving 19 bases between them. The CDR3 reads CSVGNDGNEQYF. DNA for the CDR3: TGCAGCGTAGGGAACGACGGGAATGAGCAGTACTTC.

V usage is TRBV20-1 and J usage is TRBJ2-5; no reliable D call. Per the germline V gene, CDR1 is DFQATT and CDR2 is SNEGSKA (reference sequence). Trimming cost V 3 bases and J 5 bases, with 13 bases left between them. This CDR3 spans 13 amino acids. CDR3 sequence: CSARPYNEETQYF. CDR3 nucleotides: TGCAGTGCTAGGCCCTATAATGAGGAGACCCAGTACTTC.